This T cell receptor (beta chain) originates from a study of T cells in Graves' hyperthyroidism and ophthalmopathy. Overall study context: It was at initial diagnosis, before any treatment, that peripheral blood was collected. Study-wide points: Stable hyperthyroidism was told apart from ophthalmopathy by a model built on 13 V-J features.

The PBMCs had their origin in around 9.1 ml of fresh peripheral blood. In this sample, this clonotype turned up a few times. No antigen is known for it. One junction end disagrees with the germline gene, perhaps due to a read error. TCR beta CDR3 region amplification was performed from RNA transcripts. Using the HTBI primer set, a first-round RT-PCR was run on the TCR CDR3. TCRdb fed the multiplex PCR reads into MiXCR, producing one record per CDR3 protein. Here the sample spans 300,000 to 400,000 distinct CDR3 sequences, around 23% being singletons. This CDR3 has 13 amino acids. Germline assignment: CDR1 GTSNPN and CDR2 SVGIG (reference sequence).

The chain recombines TRBV30 with TRBJ1-3; possibly TRBD1 for D (6 bases). The sequenced sample was blood. This sequence originates from a woman aged 45-60 years with Graves' hyperthyroidism. This CDR3 reads CAWSPGGLRTIHF. CDR3 in DNA: TGTGCCTGGAGCCCTGGGGGGCTGCGAACCATACATTTT. Variable domain in full (rest from reference TRBV30 and TRBJ1-3): SQTIHQWPATLVQPVGSPLSLECTVEGTSNPNLYWYRQAAGRGLQLLFYSVGIGQISSEVPQNLSASRPQDRQFILSSKKLLLSDSGFYLCAWSPGGLRTIHFGEGSWLTVV.